The 18 T cell receptor beta chains in this list originate from one sample, sequenced in a study of early T cells in non-severe SARS-CoV-2 infection (dated by TCRdb to the early 2020s). The method was 5' RACE. The run used a NextSeq 500. TCRdb redid the processing of the public reads, applying fastp at Q25 and MiXCR, and retained in-frame beta chains. Rows are combined by CDR3 protein, so each entry shows the most common genes and DNA. The sample table contains around 99,000 distinct CDR3 sequences; only one count was recorded for approximately 17% of them. The top ten clones comprise 5.1% of the sample. The sample consisted of whole blood, taken at baseline. The receptors derive from an adult who was a healthcare worker with PCR-confirmed SARS-CoV-2 infection or an uninfected control (not recorded which).

This clonotype was counted only a few times. The chain recombines TRBV20-1 with TRBJ1-1; TRBD1 matches 9 bases. V lost 7 bases to trimming and J lost 4 bases; unmatched junction nucleotides: 7. This CDR3 contains 13 residues. Looked up from germline, CDR1 is DFQATT and CDR2 is SNEGSKA (reference sequence). The CDR3: CSGGRTGVTEAFF. CDR3 nucleotide sequence: TGCAGTGGTGGTAGGACAGGGGTCACTGAAGCTTTCTTT.

This clonotype came up a few times. The chain combines TRBV7-9 with TRBJ2-1; 14 bases align to TRBD2. The CDR3 has 17 residues. Per germline, CDR1 SEHNR and CDR2 FQNEAQ (reference sequence). V trimming: 4 bases; J trimming: 5 bases; junction bases outside the gene matches: 7. As DNA, the CDR3 is TGTGCCAGCAGCTCCGGGACTAGCGGGAGTGTCCACAATGAGCAGTTCTTC. Protein sequence: CASSSGTSGSVHNEQFF.

This clonotype was counted many times. The V call is TRBV18, the J call TRBJ1-4, with 7 bases lining up with TRBD1. This CDR3 contains 16 residues. The V segment lost 3 bases and the J segment 5 bases; nucleotides outside the gene matches: 9. The germline gives CDR1 KGHSH, CDR2 LQKENI. The CDR3, as DNA: TGTGCCAGCTCACCGGCAGAGGGGGCGATGAATGAAAAACTGTTTTTT. This gives the protein CASSPAEGAMNEKLFF.

The rearrangement joins TRBV20-1 to TRBJ1-1; D not certain. Germline CDR1 and CDR2: DFQATT and SNEGSKA (reference sequence). This CDR3 has 13 amino acids. The V end lost 3 bases, the J end lost 0 bases, and 8 bases lay between the germline ends. The CDR3 nucleotides read TGCAGTGCTAGTGCCGCCCTGAACACTGAAGCTTTCTTT. Its translation: CSASAALNTEAFF.

This clonotype is deemed medium-sized. The chain uses TRBV20-1 and TRBJ2-7; D unresolved. The V end lost 0 bases, the J end lost 5 bases, and 8 bases lay between the germline ends. CDR1 is DFQATT and CDR2 is SNEGSKA in the germline V gene (reference sequence). The length of the CDR3 is 12 residues. The CDR3 loop reads CSARDRLHEQYF. The CDR3 nucleotides are TGCAGTGCTAGAGATCGTCTGCACGAGCAGTACTTC.

This clonotype was counted once. The gene calls are TRBV5-6 and TRBJ1-2; no reliable D call. Germline CDR1 and CDR2: SGHDT and YYEEEE. Trimming removed 1 base at V and 4 bases at J, with 11 bases between. The CDR3 covers 14 residues. The CDR3 loop is CASSLPSELYGYTF. For the CDR3, the DNA is TGTGCCAGCAGCTTGCCAAGTGAACTCTATGGCTACACCTTC. Drawing the rest from reference TRBV5-6 and TRBJ1-2, the complete variable domain is DAGVTQSPTHLIKTRGQQVTLRCSPKSGHDTVSWYQQALGQGPQFIFQYYEEEERQRGNFPDRFSGHQFPNYSSELNVNALLLGDSALYLCASSLPSELYGYTFGSGTRLTVV.

The V call is TRBV20-1, the J call TRBJ2-3; D is unresolved. V lost 3 bases, J lost 0 bases, and 10 bases lay in between. Germline V gene sequence: CDR1 DFQATT, CDR2 SNEGSKA (reference sequence). The CDR3 has 14 residues. This CDR3 reads CSASRAISTDTQYF. CDR3 DNA: TGCAGTGCTAGTCGGGCTATAAGCACAGATACGCAGTATTTT.

This clonotype was seen at least ten times. The chain uses TRBV7-2 and TRBJ1-2, with D unclear. V lost 3 bases and J lost 4, with 18 bases in between. CDR1 SGHTA and CDR2 FQGNSA come from the germline V gene. The CDR3 runs 16 residues. DNA of the CDR3: TGTGCCAGCAGCTTTGAAGGGCGAGTGGTGAGCTATGGCTACACCTTC. Translating gives CASSFEGRVVSYGYTF.

The sample holds many counts of this clonotype. The V and J genes are TRBV7-6 and TRBJ2-1; no definite D call. The germline gives CDR1 SGHVS, CDR2 FNYEAQ. Trimming cost V 1 base and J 5 bases, with 3 bases left between them. The CDR3 sequence is 12 residues long. CDR3 loop: CASSLGHNEQFF. CDR3 in DNA: TGTGCCAGCAGCTTAGGGCACAATGAGCAGTTCTTC.

This clonotype came up once. The J gene is TRBJ1-5, the V gene TRBV28, with D possibly matching TRBD1 (6 bases). Germline lookup yields CDR1 MDHEN and CDR2 SYDVKM. Trimming removed 6 bases from V and 0 bases from J, with 12 bases in between. The CDR3 length is 15 residues. CDR3 nucleotide sequence: TGTGCCAGCAGCGGCGGACAGTATAGCAATCAGCCCCAGCATTTT. Encoded protein: CASSGGQYSNQPQHF.

This clonotype was counted only a few times. The chain is built from TRBV20-1 and TRBJ1-4; tentatively, D is TRBD1 (5 bases). Trimming removed 4 bases at V and 0 bases at J, with 9 bases between. The germline V gene has CDR1 DFQATT and CDR2 SNEGSKA (reference sequence). The CDR3 covers 14 residues. CDR3 in amino acids: CSATPTATNEKLFF. The CDR3 DNA follows: TGCAGTGCTACCCCGACAGCAACTAATGAAAAACTGTTTTTT.

The CDR3 spells CARSLAVLRGAHPNEKLFF. The CDR3 nucleotides are TGTGCCAGAAGCTTGGCCGTCTTGAGAGGGGCGCACCCCAATGAAAAACTGTTTTTT. The J gene is TRBJ1-4, the V gene TRBV5-3, with a possible D match to TRBD1 (5 bases). TRBV5-3 is an open reading frame, and its role is uncertain. The ends were cut back, 0 bases at V and 5 bases at J, with 23 bases in the middle. The CDR3 is 19 residues long.

V and J are TRBV3-1 and TRBJ2-3, with 11 nucleotides matching TRBD2. The CDR3 runs 15 residues. V lost 0 bases, J lost 5 bases, and 1 base stayed unmatched. The germline gives CDR1 LGHDT, CDR2 YNNKEL (reference sequence). For the CDR3, the DNA is TGTGCCAGCAGCCAAGAGGGGACTAGCGGAGATACGCAGTATTTT. Translating it yields CASSQEGTSGDTQYF.

This clonotype turned up a few times. The chain uses TRBV4-1 and TRBJ2-1; tentatively, D is TRBD2 (6 bases). The CDR3 extends over 16 amino acids. Germline CDR1 reads MGHRA; CDR2 reads YSYEKL. Trimming removed 0 bases from V and 2 bases from J, with 11 bases in between. CDR3 protein: CASSQEAGGAYNEQFF. The CDR3 nucleotides read TGCGCCAGCAGCCAAGAAGCGGGTGGCGCCTACAATGAGCAGTTCTTC.

In its sample, this clonotype was seen a few times. This rearrangement joins TRBV12-3 or TRBV12-4 to TRBJ1-1; no clear D. The CDR3 spans 14 residues. V lost 3 bases and J lost 4, with 12 bases in between. CDR3 in DNA: TGTGCCAGCAGTTTCCAGGCTCTGGGCACTGAAGCTTTCTTT. It is translated as CASSFQALGTEAFF.

The chain carries TRBV6-5 and TRBJ1-1; D not certain. The CDR3 runs to 13 residues. From germline, CDR1 is MNHEY and CDR2 SVGAGI. The V gene lost 0 bases and the J gene lost 4 bases, with 6 bases spanning the gap. CDR3 in DNA: TGTGCCAGCAGTTACTCCGGTTCCACTGAAGCTTTCTTT. Protein product: CASSYSGSTEAFF.

This clonotype was detected a few times. This chain connects TRBV4-3 to TRBJ1-6; unclear D gene. The CDR3 has 15 amino acids. Germline V gene lookup returns CDR1 LGHNA and CDR2 YSLEER. V was cut by 4 bases and J by 7 bases, with 14 bases left in between. CDR3 nucleotide sequence: TGCGCCAGCAGCCTAAGAATCCAGGAGAATTCACCCCTCCACTTT. Translation: CASSLRIQENSPLHF.

This clonotype has only a few counts. The rearrangement links TRBV7-9 to TRBJ2-7; the D gene is possibly TRBD2 (5 bases). V was shortened by 5 bases and J by 3 bases, with 8 bases between the two germline ends. CDR3 length equals 12 residues. Germline CDR1 and CDR2: SEHNR and FQNEAQ (reference sequence). The CDR3 loop is CASSQEDYEQYF. The CDR3 DNA sequence: TGTGCCAGCAGCCAGGAGGACTACGAGCAGTACTTC.